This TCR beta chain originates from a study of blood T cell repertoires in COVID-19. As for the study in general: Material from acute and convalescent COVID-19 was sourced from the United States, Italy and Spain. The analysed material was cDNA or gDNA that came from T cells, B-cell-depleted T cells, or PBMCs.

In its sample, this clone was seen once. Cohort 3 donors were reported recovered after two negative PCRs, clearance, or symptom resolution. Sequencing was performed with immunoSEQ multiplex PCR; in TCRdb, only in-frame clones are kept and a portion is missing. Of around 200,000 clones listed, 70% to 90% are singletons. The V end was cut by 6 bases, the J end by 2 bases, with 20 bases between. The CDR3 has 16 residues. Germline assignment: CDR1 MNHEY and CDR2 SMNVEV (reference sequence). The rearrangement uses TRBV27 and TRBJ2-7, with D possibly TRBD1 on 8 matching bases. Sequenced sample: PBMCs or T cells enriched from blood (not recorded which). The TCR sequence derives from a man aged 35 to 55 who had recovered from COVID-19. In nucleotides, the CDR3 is TGTGCCAGCAGACGGGGGGCCGGGACAGGCGCCTACGAGCAGTACTTC. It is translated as CASRRGAGTGAYEQYF.